This T cell receptor beta chain comes out of a study of early T cells in non-severe SARS-CoV-2 infection. Study in general: With bulk RNA from unsorted whole blood as input, sequencing yielded unpaired chains. Study results and caveats: Using VDJdb, the matching emphasized anti-spike CD8 responses while missing private and CD4 specificities.

The length of the CDR3 is 13 residues. V dropped 4 bases and J dropped 9 bases, with 14 bases sitting between them. Germline lookup yields CDR1 SGHRS and CDR2 YFSETQ. Molecules of cDNA were individually given unique molecular identifiers that were attached to them. Using its own MiXCR run on the 5' RACE reads, TCRdb lists one record per CDR3 protein. This table has under 65,000 distinct CDR3 sequences, 12% appearing once. At least ten counts were recorded for this clonotype. Antigen specificity is unknown. The source material was whole blood. The sequence was obtained from an adult who was a healthcare worker with PCR-confirmed SARS-CoV-2 infection or an uninfected control (not recorded which). The rearrangement uses TRBV5-1 and TRBJ2-1, with D possibly TRBD2 on 5 matching bases. The CDR3 reads CASSPPSAGEQFF. DNA of the CDR3: TGCGCCAGCAGCCCACCCTCGGCGGGTGAGCAGTTCTTC.